This T cell receptor beta chain was documented in a study of T cells in Graves' hyperthyroidism and ophthalmopathy. For the study at large: Peripheral blood sampling occurred at initial diagnosis, before any treatment. Findings and limits, study-wide: Most expanded thyroid clonotypes above 0.001 also appeared in blood. Model predictions of ophthalmopathy came a median approximately 6.2 months before onset.

Amplification yielded TCR beta CDR3 regions, with RNA transcripts as the source. Primed by the HTBI set, a first-round RT-PCR was run on the TCR CDR3. One entry per CDR3 protein results from TCRdb running MiXCR on the multiplex PCR reads. The table has approximately 600,000 distinct CDR3 sequences, under 15% seen once. This CDR3 is built from 13 residues. CDR1 and CDR2 from the germline V gene are LNHDA and SQIVND (reference sequence). V lost 5 bases, J lost 3 bases, and 11 bases lay in between. This clonotype was detected ten times or more. Its antigen is unknown. V gene TRBV19 combines with J gene TRBJ2-7; D is possibly TRBD1 (6 bases). Input material: blood. The clonotype was recovered from a woman aged 40 to 50 with Graves' ophthalmopathy. The chain's CDR3 is CASSVGHLYEQYF. The CDR3 bases are TGTGCCAGTAGTGTGGGACACCTCTACGAGCAGTACTTC.